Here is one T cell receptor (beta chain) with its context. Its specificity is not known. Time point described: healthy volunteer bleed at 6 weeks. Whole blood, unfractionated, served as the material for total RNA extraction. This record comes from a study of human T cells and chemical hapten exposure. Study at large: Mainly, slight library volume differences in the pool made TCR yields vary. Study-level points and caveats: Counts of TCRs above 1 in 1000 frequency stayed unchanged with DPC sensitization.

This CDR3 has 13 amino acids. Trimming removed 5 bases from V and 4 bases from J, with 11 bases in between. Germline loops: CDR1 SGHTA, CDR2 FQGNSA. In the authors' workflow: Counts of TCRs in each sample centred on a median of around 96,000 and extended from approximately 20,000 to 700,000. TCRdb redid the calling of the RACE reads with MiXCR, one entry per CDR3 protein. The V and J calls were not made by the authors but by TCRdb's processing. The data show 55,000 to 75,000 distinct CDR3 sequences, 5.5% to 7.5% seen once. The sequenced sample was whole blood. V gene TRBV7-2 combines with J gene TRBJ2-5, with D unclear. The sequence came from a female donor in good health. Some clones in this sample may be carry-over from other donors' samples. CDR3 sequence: CASSTRTGETQYF. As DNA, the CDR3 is TGTGCCAGCAGCACAAGGACGGGAGAGACCCAGTACTTC.